A single sample gave rise to the 24 T cell receptor beta chains below, sequenced in a study of CD8+ T cells in alopecia areata. Sequencing relied on a cDNA template that was reverse transcribed from extracted RNA. Clones were sequenced by immunoSEQ multiplex PCR, and TCRdb holds only the in-frame ones, with some missing. The sample yields a few hundred thousand clones, more than 30% seen once. As to treatment: oral pan-JAK inhibitor, 5-10 mg twice daily. Sequenced material: CD4+ T cells sorted from blood, taken around week 30, from a patient treated with tofacitinib. These receptors came from a human donor with alopecia areata.

This clone has just a few counts. The rearrangement uses TRBV7-9 and TRBJ2-3; the D gene is possibly TRBD1 (6 bases). CDR1 SEHNR and CDR2 FQNEAQ come from the germline V gene (reference sequence). The V gene lost 5 bases and the J gene lost 4 bases, with 13 bases spanning the gap. The CDR3 runs to 14 residues. In DNA form, the CDR3 reads TGTGCCAGCAGCCCCGGCAGGGGTGCAGATACGCAGTATTTT. This codes for CASSPGRGADTQYF.

Concerning this clone itself: The same CDR3 also results from other DNA sequences found in this sample. The chain joins TRBV7-9 to TRBJ1-2; D is uncertain. There are 12 residues in the CDR3. CDR1 and CDR2 (germline): SEHNR, FQNEAQ (reference sequence). V lost 1 base, J lost 7 bases, and 7 bases lay in between. The CDR3 nucleotides are TGTGCCAGCAGCTTAGAACGAATTGGCTACACCTTC. As protein: CASSLERIGYTF.

This clone was picked up a small number of times. The rearrangement uses TRBV6-6 and TRBJ1-2, with a tentative D call TRBD1 (5 bases). V gave up 4 bases and J gave up 8 bases, with 17 bases separating them. The CDR3 spans 14 residues. The V gene's germline CDR1 is MNHNY and CDR2 SVGAGI (reference sequence). CDR3 DNA sequence: TGTGCCAGCAGTTCCGTCAGGGAAGAGAAGGGCTACACCTTC. Amino acid sequence: CASSSVREEKGYTF.

The chain links TRBV14 to TRBJ2-1, with D perhaps matching TRBD2 (5 bases). The CDR3 contains 13 residues. V lost 1 base and J lost 13, with 14 bases in between. Germline CDR1 is SGHDN and CDR2 is FVKESK. This CDR3 reads CASSQAGSENQFF. The CDR3 DNA reads TGTGCCAGCAGCCAAGCGGGATCCGAGAACCAGTTCTTC. Filled out from reference TRBV14 and TRBJ2-1, the complete variable domain reads EAGVTQFPSHSVIEKGQTVTLRCDPISGHDNLYWYRRVMGKEIKFLLHFVKESKQDESGMPNNRFLAERTGGTYSTLKVQPAELEDSGVYFCASSQAGSENQFFGPGTRLTVL.

This sequence joins TRBV6-1 and TRBJ1-2, with 9 bases lining up with TRBD1. The CDR3 covers 15 residues. The ends lost 3 bases at V and 4 bases at J; junction bases unmatched: 6. The germline V gene encodes CDR1 MNHNS and CDR2 SASEGT. The CDR3 protein is CASSEITGQGYGYTF. Here the CDR3 DNA reads TGTGCCAGCAGTGAGATAACGGGACAGGGCTATGGCTACACCTTC.

This sequence joins TRBV7-9 and TRBJ1-1, with 7 bases fitting TRBD1. The germline CDR1 and CDR2 sequences are SEHNR and FQNEAQ (reference sequence). The trim removed 6 bases at V and 8 bases at J, leaving 18 bases unmatched. This CDR3 has 16 residues. As DNA, the CDR3 is TGTGCCAGCAGATCTAGCCGGGACAGCGTTGAAACCGAAGCTTTCTTT. This encodes CASRSSRDSVETEAFF.

J is TRBJ1-6 and V is TRBV6-5, with D unclear. Germline V lookup: CDR1 MNHEY, CDR2 SVGAGI. The CDR3 has 12 amino acids. Deletions cut 4 bases from V and 7 bases from J, with 5 bases between. The CDR3 sequence: CASSWTNSPLHF. CDR3 nucleotides: TGTGCCAGCAGTTGGACGAATTCACCCCTCCACTTT.

The chain couples TRBV5-4 to TRBJ1-2; possible D gene TRBD1, 6 bases. The V and J ends lost 2 bases and 2 bases respectively, with 16 bases between them. The CDR3 consists of 16 residues. Germline V gene data show CDR1 as SGHNT and CDR2 as YYREEE (reference sequence). DNA for the CDR3: TGTGCCAGCAGCTTAAGAGGACAGATCAAGAACTATGGCTACACCTTC. Encoded protein: CASSLRGQIKNYGYTF.

This clone was counted a few times. The rearrangement joins TRBV2 to TRBJ1-2; D perhaps matches TRBD1 (5 bases). The germline V and J ends were trimmed by 3 bases and 4 bases, with 18 bases remaining between them. CDR1 and CDR2 (germline): SNHLY, FYNNEI. The CDR3 is 16 residues long. The CDR3 spells CASSDRGGGVLYGYTF. CDR3 nucleotides: TGTGCCAGCAGTGATAGGGGCGGAGGAGTCCTCTATGGCTACACCTTC.

This clone showed up just a few times. This chain links TRBV2 with TRBJ2-2; tentative D call: TRBD1 (5 bases). CDR3 length equals 13 residues. From germline, CDR1 is SNHLY and CDR2 FYNNEI. V was shortened by 6 bases and J by 7 bases, with 12 bases between the two germline ends. In DNA, the CDR3 is TGTGCCAGCAGACCCCAGGGTGGCGGGGAGCTGTTTTTT. Residues: CASRPQGGGELFF.

The J gene is TRBJ2-1, the V gene TRBV10-3, with D hard to call. Germline CDR1 ENHRY, CDR2 SYGVKD. The length of the CDR3 is 13 residues. V was pared by 8 bases and J by 3 bases, with 11 bases between. CDR3 region: CAIGSGGYNEQFF. DNA of the CDR3: TGTGCCATCGGGTCCGGTGGCTACAATGAGCAGTTCTTC.

The CDR3 region has the DNA TGCGCCAGCAGCTACTCTAGCGGGAGTTACGAGCAGTACTTC. This gives the protein CASSYSSGSYEQYF. The chain carries TRBV5-1 and TRBJ2-7; 10 positions match TRBD2. The CDR3 has 14 amino acids. Germline CDR1 is SGHRS and CDR2 is YFSETQ. Germline trimming cut 3 bases from V and 4 bases from J; bases unmatched to any gene: 4.

This clone was detected only a few times. The chain couples TRBV15 to TRBJ2-4; D gene uncertain. CDR1 LNHNV and CDR2 YYDKDF come from the germline V gene (reference sequence). CDR3 length equals 18 residues. Trimming pared 0 bases from V and 0 bases from J, leaving 15 bases between. CDR3 bases: TGTGCCACCAGCAGAGAATCCCTGGAGCATCTAGCCAAAAACATTCAGTACTTC. Its protein is CATSRESLEHLAKNIQYF.

This clone was counted only a few times. The rearrangement uses TRBV7-2 and TRBJ2-1; D may be TRBD2 (7 bases). The CDR3 has 15 amino acids. Trimming took off 6 bases at V and 6 bases at J, with 18 bases between the two ends. Germline CDR1 SGHTA, CDR2 FQGNSA. CDR3 loop: CASSLTGSGGNEQFF. DNA for the CDR3: TGTGCCAGCAGTCTCACAGGGTCGGGAGGCAATGAGCAGTTCTTC.

This clone was counted a few times. The chain employs TRBV30 and TRBJ2-1; D not resolved. V was pared by 2 bases and J by 7 bases, with 3 bases between. Looked up from germline, CDR1 is GTSNPN and CDR2 is SVGIG (reference sequence). The CDR3 has 10 amino acids. The CDR3 DNA is TGTGCCTGGAGTCGGAATGAGCAGTTCTTC. The encoded protein is CAWSRNEQFF.

This clone was seen more than once but under ten times. The rearrangement uses TRBV18 and TRBJ2-1, with 15 nucleotides matching TRBD2. The CDR3 sequence is 19 residues long. Germline trimming cut 3 bases from V and 7 bases from J; bases unmatched to any gene: 13. CDR1 and CDR2 from the germline V gene are KGHSH and LQKENI. The chain's CDR3 is CASSPPGLAGGNGGNEQFF. DNA of the CDR3: TGTGCCAGCTCACCGCCGGGACTAGCGGGAGGAAACGGAGGTAATGAGCAGTTCTTC.

The rearrangement uses TRBV6-5 and TRBJ2-2, with D perhaps matching TRBD1 (5 bases). This CDR3 region has 16 residues. The V gene lost 0 bases and the J gene lost 4 bases, with 12 bases spanning the gap. The germline V gene has CDR1 MNHEY and CDR2 SVGAGI. The CDR3 sequence is CASSYSAGSGTGELFF. The DNA for the CDR3 is TGTGCCAGCAGTTACTCGGCAGGGTCGGGCACCGGGGAGCTGTTTTTT.

This clone has a handful of counts. The chain couples TRBV6-5 to TRBJ1-2, with 8 bases identical to TRBD1. Germline CDR1 reads MNHEY; CDR2 reads SVGAGI. The CDR3 runs 13 residues. Unmatched junction bases numbered 6, after V lost 5 bases and J lost 7 bases. The CDR3 region is CASSTRTGFGYTF. The CDR3 bases are TGTGCCAGCAGTACAAGGACAGGGTTTGGCTACACCTTC.

This clone has only a few counts. V usage is TRBV27 and J usage is TRBJ1-4, with a weak D call TRBD1 (6 bases). Deletions cut 4 bases from V and 8 bases from J, with 14 bases between. The germline CDR1 and CDR2 sequences are MNHEY and SMNVEV (reference sequence). This CDR3 has 14 residues. Written as DNA, the CDR3 is TGTGCCAGCAGTTCCCGCCGGGACAACGAAAAACTGTTTTTT. Protein: CASSSRRDNEKLFF. The variable domain in full, with the rest retrieved from reference TRBV27 and TRBJ1-4, is EAQVTQNPRYLITVTGKKLTVTCSQNMNHEYMSWYRQDPGLGLRQIYYSMNVEVTDKGDVPEGYKVSRKEKRNFPLILESPSPNQTSLYFCASSSRRDNEKLFFGSGTQLSVL.

In nucleotides, the CDR3 is TGTGCCTGGAGTAGGGGAGTAGCGGGACATGAGTTCTTC. Amino acids: CAWSRGVAGHEFF. This sequence joins TRBV30 and TRBJ2-1; 8 positions agree with TRBD2. J lost 14 bases, V lost 2 bases, and 11 bases had no gene match. The CDR3 is 13 residues long. CDR1 is GTSNPN and CDR2 is SVGIG in the germline V gene (reference sequence).

V is TRBV5-4 and J is TRBJ2-3; no definite D call. Germline V lookup: CDR1 SGHNT, CDR2 YYREEE (reference sequence). V was trimmed by 0 bases and J by 0 bases, leaving 11 bases between them. The length of the CDR3 is 16 residues. The CDR3 DNA sequence: TGTGCCAGCAGCTTGGGTGGGGTACCTAGCACAGATACGCAGTATTTT. This codes for CASSLGGVPSTDTQYF.

This clone was counted between two and nine times. This rearrangement joins TRBV18 to TRBJ2-7; 8 bases line up with TRBD1. Germline V lookup: CDR1 KGHSH, CDR2 LQKENI. V dropped 6 bases and J dropped 1; count of bases not matched to a gene: 8. This CDR3 region has 15 residues. The CDR3 DNA reads TGTGCCAGCTCCACCGGACAGGGTCCATCCTACGAGCAGTACTTC. Encoded protein: CASSTGQGPSYEQYF.

V is TRBV6-1 and J is TRBJ1-2; unclear D gene. Germline V gene data show CDR1 as MNHNS and CDR2 as SASEGT. Trimming shortened V by 6 bases and J by 3 bases, and 5 bases separated the two germline ends. This CDR3 has 11 residues. The CDR3 is CASSPDYGYTF. CDR3 nucleotide sequence: TGTGCCAGCAGCCCCGACTATGGCTACACCTTC.

This clone has more than one count but fewer than ten. The V call is TRBV25-1, the J call TRBJ2-7; D is possibly TRBD1 or TRBD2 (5 bases each). Germline V gene data show CDR1 as MGHDK and CDR2 as SYGVNS. This CDR3 is built from 13 residues. V dropped 1 base and J dropped 7 bases, with 11 bases sitting between them. The CDR3 coding sequence is TGTGCCAGCAGTGAATTGCAATGGGGGGAGCAGTACTTC. It specifies CASSELQWGEQYF.